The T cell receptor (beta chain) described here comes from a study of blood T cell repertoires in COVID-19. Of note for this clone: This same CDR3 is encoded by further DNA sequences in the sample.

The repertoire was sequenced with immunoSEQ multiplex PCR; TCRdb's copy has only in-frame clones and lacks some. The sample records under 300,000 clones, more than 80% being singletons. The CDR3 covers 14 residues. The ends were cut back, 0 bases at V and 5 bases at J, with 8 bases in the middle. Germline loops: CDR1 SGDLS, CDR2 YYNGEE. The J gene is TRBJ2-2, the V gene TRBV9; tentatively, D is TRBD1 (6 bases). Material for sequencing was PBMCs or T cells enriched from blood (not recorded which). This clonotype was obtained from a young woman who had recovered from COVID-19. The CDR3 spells CASSVVQGTGELFF. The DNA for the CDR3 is TGTGCCAGCAGCGTAGTTCAGGGGACCGGGGAGCTGTTTTTT.